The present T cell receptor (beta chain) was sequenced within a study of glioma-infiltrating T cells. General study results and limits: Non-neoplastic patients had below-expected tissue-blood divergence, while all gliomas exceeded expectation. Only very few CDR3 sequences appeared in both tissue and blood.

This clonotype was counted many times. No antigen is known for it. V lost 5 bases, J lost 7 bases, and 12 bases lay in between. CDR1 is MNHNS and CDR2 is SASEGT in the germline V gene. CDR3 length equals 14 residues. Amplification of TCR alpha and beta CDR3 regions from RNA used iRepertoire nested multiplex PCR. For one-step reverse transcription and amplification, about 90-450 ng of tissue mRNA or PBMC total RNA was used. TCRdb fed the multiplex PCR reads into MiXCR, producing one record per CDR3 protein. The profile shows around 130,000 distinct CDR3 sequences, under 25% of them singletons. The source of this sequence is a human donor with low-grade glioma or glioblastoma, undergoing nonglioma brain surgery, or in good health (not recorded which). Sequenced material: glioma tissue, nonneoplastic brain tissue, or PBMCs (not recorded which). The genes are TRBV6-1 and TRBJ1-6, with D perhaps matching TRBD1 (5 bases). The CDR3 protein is CASSWDFRNSPLHF. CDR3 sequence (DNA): TGTGCCAGCAGTTGGGACTTTCGGAATTCACCCCTCCACTTT.